Listed below are T cell receptor beta chains from one sample, sequenced in a study of blood T cell repertoires in COVID-19. TCRdb's copy holds only in-frame clones and misses some; the assay was immunoSEQ multiplex PCR. This sample has around 240,000 clones, with around 87% found just once. The sequenced material came from peripheral blood. Receptor source: a woman in her thirties who had recovered from COVID-19. Each CDR3 is given with its conserved first and last residue. Fields, in order: clone size, J gene, D gene, V gene, CDR3 length, CDR3 protein, CDR3 DNA. A D gene is named only where the DNA matches it firmly. A row's size may be missing; if present it is once, few, many or a size class.

clone_size: -; j_call: TRBJ1-2; d_call: TRBD1; v_call: TRBV18; cdr3_length: 16; cdr3_aa: CASSPFTGDLNYGYTF; cdr3_nt: TGTGCCAGCTCACCCTTTACAGGGGACCTAAACTATGGCTACACCTTC
clone_size: -; j_call: TRBJ2-2; d_call: -; v_call: TRBV25-1; cdr3_length: 15; cdr3_aa: CASSGFEGNTGELFF; cdr3_nt: TGTGCCAGCAGTGGTTTCGAGGGGAACACCGGGGAGCTGTTTTTT
clone_size: -; j_call: TRBJ2-3; d_call: TRBD2; v_call: TRBV9; cdr3_length: 14; cdr3_aa: CASSVSGVTDTQYF; cdr3_nt: TGTGCCAGCAGCGTTAGCGGGGTCACAGATACGCAGTATTTT
clone_size: -; j_call: TRBJ2-7; d_call: -; v_call: TRBV2; cdr3_length: 15; cdr3_aa: CASRTNSRGSYEQYF; cdr3_nt: TGTGCCAGCAGGACAAACTCCAGGGGCTCCTACGAGCAGTACTTC
clone_size: once; j_call: TRBJ2-2; d_call: -; v_call: TRBV7-9; cdr3_length: 15; cdr3_aa: CASSLGLPTGGELFF; cdr3_nt: TGTGCCAGCAGCTTAGGTCTCCCCACCGGCGGGGAGCTGTTTTTT
clone_size: -; j_call: TRBJ1-1; d_call: -; v_call: TRBV5-1; cdr3_length: 17; cdr3_aa: CASSPGTRRWVNTEAFF; cdr3_nt: TGCGCCAGCAGCCCCGGGACTCGGCGATGGGTGAACACTGAAGCTTTCTTT
clone_size: -; j_call: TRBJ2-5; d_call: -; v_call: TRBV2; cdr3_length: 13; cdr3_aa: CASSESVQETQYF; cdr3_nt: TGTGCCAGCAGTGAATCCGTTCAAGAGACCCAGTACTTC
clone_size: -; j_call: TRBJ2-3; d_call: -; v_call: TRBV5-1; cdr3_length: 16; cdr3_aa: CASSLDSLANGDTQYF; cdr3_nt: TGCGCCAGCAGCTTGGACTCCCTAGCGAATGGAGATACGCAGTATTTT
clone_size: -; j_call: TRBJ2-7; d_call: TRBD2; v_call: TRBV9; cdr3_length: 15; cdr3_aa: CASSVASGVGDEQYF; cdr3_nt: TGTGCCAGCAGCGTAGCTAGCGGGGTGGGTGACGAGCAGTACTTC
clone_size: -; j_call: TRBJ2-7; d_call: TRBD2; v_call: TRBV7-8; cdr3_length: 16; cdr3_aa: CASSLSGREGSYEQYF; cdr3_nt: TGTGCCAGCAGCTTATCGGGTCGGGAGGGGTCCTACGAGCAGTACTTC
clone_size: -; j_call: TRBJ2-5; d_call: TRBD2; v_call: TRBV9; cdr3_length: 15; cdr3_aa: CASSVSGGALETQYF; cdr3_nt: TGTGCCAGCAGCGTTAGCGGGGGGGCTTTAGAGACCCAGTACTTC
clone_size: -; j_call: TRBJ2-3; d_call: TRBD2; v_call: TRBV5-6; cdr3_length: 15; cdr3_aa: CASSLGGGLTDTQYF; cdr3_nt: TGTGCCAGCAGCTTGGGCGGGGGTCTCACAGATACGCAGTATTTT
clone_size: -; j_call: TRBJ2-3; d_call: -; v_call: TRBV20-1; cdr3_length: 13; cdr3_aa: CSASSGSTDTQYF; cdr3_nt: TGCAGTGCTAGTTCAGGGAGCACAGATACGCAGTATTTT
clone_size: -; j_call: TRBJ2-2; d_call: -; v_call: TRBV2; cdr3_length: 18; cdr3_aa: CASSQEAGTPLNTGELFF; cdr3_nt: TGTGCCAGCAGCCAAGAAGCCGGGACTCCGTTGAACACCGGGGAGCTGTTTTTT
clone_size: -; j_call: TRBJ2-1; d_call: TRBD2; v_call: TRBV5-4; cdr3_length: 16; cdr3_aa: CASSLGGGGSYNEQFF; cdr3_nt: TGTGCCAGCAGCTTGGGCGGCGGGGGCTCCTACAATGAGCAGTTCTTC
clone_size: -; j_call: TRBJ2-1; d_call: TRBD1; v_call: TRBV5-6; cdr3_length: 15; cdr3_aa: CASSLWTGGGNEQFF; cdr3_nt: TGTGCCAGCAGCTTATGGACAGGGGGTGGAAATGAGCAGTTCTTC
clone_size: once; j_call: TRBJ2-5; d_call: TRBD1; v_call: TRBV19; cdr3_length: 15; cdr3_aa: CASRGRDRGQETQYF; cdr3_nt: TGTGCCAGTAGGGGCCGGGACAGGGGGCAGGAGACCCAGTACTTC
clone_size: -; j_call: TRBJ2-7; d_call: TRBD1; v_call: TRBV5-4; cdr3_length: 16; cdr3_aa: CASSRTGGALAYEQYF; cdr3_nt: TGTGCCAGCAGCCGGACAGGGGGCGCATTAGCCTACGAGCAGTACTTC
clone_size: -; j_call: TRBJ1-1; d_call: -; v_call: TRBV7-3; cdr3_length: 14; cdr3_aa: CASSLRAGNTEAFF; cdr3_nt: TGTGCCAGCAGCTTACGAGCCGGGAACACTGAAGCTTTCTTT
clone_size: -; j_call: TRBJ2-7; d_call: -; v_call: TRBV12-3/TRBV12-4; cdr3_length: 13; cdr3_aa: CASSLYRGGEQYF; cdr3_nt: TGTGCCAGCAGTTTATACAGGGGGGGCGAGCAGTACTTC
clone_size: once; j_call: TRBJ2-1; d_call: -; v_call: TRBV11-2; cdr3_length: 15; cdr3_aa: CASSLTSGTYNEQFF; cdr3_nt: TGTGCCAGCAGCTTAACCAGTGGTACCTACAATGAGCAGTTCTTC
clone_size: few; j_call: TRBJ1-6; d_call: TRBD1; v_call: TRBV7-6; cdr3_length: 16; cdr3_aa: CASSYGTGGNNSPLHF; cdr3_nt: TGTGCCAGCAGCTACGGGACAGGGGGCAACAATTCACCCCTCCACTTT
clone_size: -; j_call: TRBJ2-1; d_call: -; v_call: TRBV12-3/TRBV12-4; cdr3_length: 12; cdr3_aa: CASSFMSEGQFF; cdr3_nt: TGTGCCAGCAGTTTCATGTCGGAGGGGCAGTTCTTC
clone_size: -; j_call: TRBJ1-1; d_call: -; v_call: TRBV5-1; cdr3_length: 14; cdr3_aa: CASSWTDLNTEAFF; cdr3_nt: TGCGCCAGCTCATGGACAGATTTGAACACTGAAGCTTTCTTT
clone_size: once; j_call: TRBJ2-7; d_call: TRBD1; v_call: TRBV29-1; cdr3_length: 13; cdr3_aa: CSVENRGSYEQYF; cdr3_nt: TGCAGCGTCGAGAACAGGGGGTCTTACGAGCAGTACTTC
clone_size: -; j_call: TRBJ1-2; d_call: TRBD1; v_call: TRBV29-1; cdr3_length: 11; cdr3_aa: CSAGQGDGYTF; cdr3_nt: TGCAGCGCCGGACAGGGGGATGGCTACACCTTC